A selection of T cell receptor beta chains follows, all from one sample in a study of T cells after yellow fever vaccination. TCRdb recomputed calls from the 5' RACE reads with MiXCR, one row per CDR3 protein. Of under 600,000 distinct CDR3 sequences listed, 21% are singletons. The sequencing used PBMCs, collected roughly 20 days after the first yellow fever vaccination. Every receptor here comes from a man aged 18 to 35 who received the YFV17D yellow fever vaccine. Each CDR3 is given with its conserved first and last residue. Fields, in order: V gene, clone size, J gene, D gene, CDR3 DNA, CDR3 protein. A D gene is named only where the DNA matches it firmly. Size is omitted from some rows. Given values are once, few, many or a class for expanded clones.

>TRBV5-6|-|TRBJ2-6|-
TGTGCCAGCACCCTCAGTTTTCCCAAGAGCTCTGGGGCCAACGTCCTGACTTTC
CASTLSFPKSSGANVLTF
>TRBV18|-|TRBJ1-6|TRBD1
TGTGCCAGCTCACACCGGGACAGGGGTAATTCACCCCTCCACTTT
CASSHRDRGNSPLHF
>TRBV7-2|-|TRBJ2-5|TRBD2
TGTGCCAGCAGCTTATGGGGGGGGTTGGAGACCCAGTACTTC
CASSLWGGLETQYF
>TRBV5-6|many|TRBJ2-4|-
TGTGCCAGCAGCTTTAAGGGGGGAAACATTCAGTACTTC
CASSFKGGNIQYF
>TRBV5-5|-|TRBJ2-7|TRBD1
TGTGCCAGCAGCTTACTACAGGGGGCAGCGAACGAGCAGTACTTC
CASSLLQGAANEQYF
>TRBV20-1|-|TRBJ2-3|-
TGCAGTGCTCAGTACAGGGGAACCGGGGGTACGCAGTATTTT
CSAQYRGTGGTQYF
>TRBV6-5|-|TRBJ2-7|-
TGTGCCAGCAGTTACTCAAGCCCGGACAGAGCCTCCTACGAGCAGTACTTC
CASSYSSPDRASYEQYF
>TRBV19|-|TRBJ2-3|TRBD2
TGTGCCAGTAGTATTTCCGGGACTAGCGGTGTTACAGATACGCAGTATTTT
CASSISGTSGVTDTQYF
>TRBV6-1|-|TRBJ2-3|TRBD1
TGTGCCAGCAGTACAGGGGGCGACCCAGAACATACGCAGTATTTT
CASSTGGDPEHTQYF
>TRBV20-1|-|TRBJ2-3|TRBD1
TGCAGTGCTAGTGGGGACAGGGGGACCCCAGATACGCAGTATTTT
CSASGDRGTPDTQYF
>TRBV2|-|TRBJ2-3|-
TGTGCCAGCAGTTACCTTACCGGGACGGCTTCAGATACGCAGTATTTT
CASSYLTGTASDTQYF
>TRBV7-2|-|TRBJ2-2|TRBD1
TGTGCCAGCAGCGACAGGGTTCCAAACACCGGGGAGCTGTTTTTT
CASSDRVPNTGELFF
>TRBV18|few|TRBJ2-3|TRBD1
TGTGCCAGCTCCCCTCGACAGGGGGGTAGCACAGATACGCAGTATTTT
CASSPRQGGSTDTQYF
>TRBV18|-|TRBJ2-5|TRBD1
TGTGCCAGCTCACCACCGGGCTACAGGGGGCTAGAGACCCAGTACTTC
CASSPPGYRGLETQYF
>TRBV20-1|-|TRBJ2-3|TRBD2
TGCAGTGCTAGAGGCCTTAGCGGGGGGGCCGTTACAGATACGCAGTATTTT
CSARGLSGGAVTDTQYF
>TRBV20-1|many|TRBJ1-3|-
TGCAGTGCTAGACTGTCCGATGGAAACACCATATATTTT
CSARLSDGNTIYF
>TRBV29-1|-|TRBJ2-1|-
TGCAGCGCTGGGCCGGGTAAACTAAAATACAATGAGCAGTTCTTC
CSAGPGKLKYNEQFF
>TRBV5-1|few|TRBJ2-1|TRBD1
TGCGCCAGCAGCTTCCGGGACAGGGGACTCTACAATGAGCAGTTCTTC
CASSFRDRGLYNEQFF
>TRBV5-1|few|TRBJ1-6|-
TGCGCCAGCAGCTTGGAATTCTCCTATAATTCACCCCTCCACTTT
CASSLEFSYNSPLHF
>TRBV27|-|TRBJ1-4|TRBD1
TGTGCCAGCAGTTTCAGGGGGGGAAATGAAAAACTGTTTTTT
CASSFRGGNEKLFF
>TRBV6-2/TRBV6-3|-|TRBJ1-5|-
TGTGCCAGCAGTTACCTGTCGGGATATTCAAGGGGCCAGCCCCAGCATTTT
CASSYLSGYSRGQPQHF
>TRBV20-1|-|TRBJ1-1|-
TGCAGTGCTTCGAGCCACGGGGGGGGCACTGAAGCTTTCTTT
CSASSHGGGTEAFF
>TRBV29-1|-|TRBJ2-3|TRBD1
TGCAGCACCTCCGGGACAGGGGGACGGACAGATACGCAGTATTTT
CSTSGTGGRTDTQYF
>TRBV11-1|few|TRBJ2-3|-
TGTGCCAGCAGCTTTCCCGGACAGCCAGATACGCAGTATTTT
CASSFPGQPDTQYF
>TRBV12-3/TRBV12-4|few|TRBJ1-1|-
TGTGCCAGCAGTTTCCAACTTTTCGGCACTGAAGCTTTCTTT
CASSFQLFGTEAFF
>TRBV6-1|-|TRBJ2-3|-
TGTGCCAGCAGTGAACGGGATTCCACAGATACGCAGTATTTT
CASSERDSTDTQYF
>TRBV27|-|TRBJ2-5|-
TGTGCCAGCAGCCCAGGGGGGCGGTCGATGGGAGAGACCCAGTACTTC
CASSPGGRSMGETQYF
>TRBV12-5|-|TRBJ1-1|-
TGTGCTAGTGGTTTCCCGAACACTGAAGCTTTCTTT
CASGFPNTEAFF
>TRBV19|few|TRBJ2-5|TRBD2
TGTGCCAGTAGGCGGGGGGGTGCCCAAGAGACCCAGTACTTC
CASRRGGAQETQYF
>TRBV29-1|-|TRBJ2-2|-
TGCAGCGTTGGAGGGTCTTCCGCAGATCCCGGGGAGCTGTTTTTT
CSVGGSSADPGELFF
>TRBV6-2/TRBV6-3|-|TRBJ1-1|-
TGTGCCAGCAGGCGGACCTTGAACACTGAAGCTTTCTTT
CASRRTLNTEAFF
>TRBV5-8|few|TRBJ1-2|TRBD1
TGTGCCAGCAGCTTGGTTCCCCCCCGGGACAGGGACTATGGCTACACCTTC
CASSLVPPRDRDYGYTF
>TRBV5-1|-|TRBJ2-7|TRBD2
TGCGCCAGCACCCCAGCCATGGGCCGGGGGGGCGAGCAGTACTTC
CASTPAMGRGGEQYF
>TRBV2|-|TRBJ2-2|TRBD2
TGTGCCAGCAGCACTAGCGGGGGGGCAAGCACCGGGGAGCTGTTTTTT
CASSTSGGASTGELFF
>TRBV12-3/TRBV12-4|-|TRBJ1-4|-
TGTGCCAGCAGTTTTTGGGCTAATGAAAAACTGTTTTTT
CASSFWANEKLFF
>TRBV2|few|TRBJ2-1|-
TGTGCCAGCAGTGAAGACTCCGAGCATGGCTATGAGCAGTTCTTC
CASSEDSEHGYEQFF
>TRBV6-2/TRBV6-3|few|TRBJ1-1|TRBD1
TGTGCCAGCAGTTATGGGGTAAAAAAGGGGGCGCGCACTGAAGCTTTCTTT
CASSYGVKKGARTEAFF
>TRBV24-1|many|TRBJ2-3|TRBD2
TGTGCCACCAGTGACACTCGGGGTAGCGGGGCAGATACGCAGTATTTT
CATSDTRGSGADTQYF
>TRBV11-2|few|TRBJ2-1|TRBD2
TGTGCCAGCAGCTTAGACGCGGGGGGGCCGGTCGATGAGCAGTTCTTC
CASSLDAGGPVDEQFF
>TRBV27|-|TRBJ1-2|-
TGTGCCAGCAGTTTTGGGCCGCTCTATGGCTACACCTTC
CASSFGPLYGYTF
>TRBV20-1|-|TRBJ2-3|-
TGCAGTGCCGCCCCCCCCACAGATACGCAGTATTTT
CSAAPPTDTQYF
>TRBV14|-|TRBJ1-1|TRBD1
TGTGCCAGCAGCCAAGAAAGATGGGACAGGGAGAAATCCGCGGACACTGAAGCTTTCTTT
CASSQERWDREKSADTEAFF
>TRBV5-4|-|TRBJ2-6|-
TGTGCCAGCAGCATCAGTCTTCCTGGGGCCAACGTCCTGACTTTC
CASSISLPGANVLTF
>TRBV18|few|TRBJ1-6|-
TGTGCCAGCTCACCAGTCTACTTGAATTCACCCCTCCACTTT
CASSPVYLNSPLHF
>TRBV10-3|few|TRBJ2-1|TRBD1
TGTGCCATCAGTGAGGGGAGACAGGGGTACAATGAGCAGTTCTTC
CAISEGRQGYNEQFF
>TRBV12-3/TRBV12-4|many|TRBJ2-7|-
TGTGCCAGCAGTTTCCCAGGGGGGTACGAGCAGTACTTC
CASSFPGGYEQYF
>TRBV7-9|-|TRBJ2-2|TRBD2
TGTGCCAGCAGCTTAAGCGGGGTGCCGAACACCGGGGAGCTGTTTTTT
CASSLSGVPNTGELFF
>TRBV6-2/TRBV6-3|-|TRBJ2-3|-
TGTGCCAGCAGTTACTCGGGGCAGGAACAGGGTGGTACGCAGTATTTT
CASSYSGQEQGGTQYF
>TRBV10-3|many|TRBJ2-7|-
TGTGCCATCAGTGAGTCGGACAGCTCCTACGAGCAGTACTTC
CAISESDSSYEQYF
>TRBV30|-|TRBJ2-2|TRBD1
TGTGCCTGGGGGGACAGGGGTCTTATTGGCGGGGAGCTGTTTTTT
CAWGDRGLIGGELFF
>TRBV7-9|-|TRBJ2-5|TRBD2
TGTGCCAGCAGCGGGACTAGCGGGGGAAGTGAGGAGACCCAGTACTTC
CASSGTSGGSEETQYF